This T cell receptor (beta chain) was sequenced during a study of T cell responses to AZD1222 COVID-19 vaccine (dated by TCRdb to the early 2020s). Context from the whole study: TCR sequencing covered roughly 230 trial participants: 200 to 220 given two doses of AZD1222 and about 26 given two doses of MenACWY control vaccine. Trial participants were enrolled by age into subgroups of 18-55, 56-69 and 70-plus years, and about 150, 27 and 61 TCR-sequenced participants, respectively, were included in these subgroups.

The time point label, as the study defines it: about 28 days (+/-7) after the second vaccine dose. Because spike-specific TCR depth and breadth did not differ between the two schedules, AZD1222 recipients who got a second dose at roughly 4 weeks were pooled with those who got a second dose at roughly 12 weeks. Samples from vaccinated people were obtained from the UK trials COV001 and COV002, which included a single-blind randomized controlled phase 2/3 trial of AZD1222 (ChAdOx1 nCoV-19) in healthy adults. For TCRbeta chain sequencing, PBMC samples from trial participants were taken at day 0 and at day 28 after the second dose. General conclusions and limits of the study: A significant rise in spike-specific TCR breadth and depth was observed after two AZD1222 doses relative to day 0 and relative to MenACWY recipients. The vaccine-associated CD4 TCRs covered the entire spike protein, and the dominant responses fell in regions 160-218 and 743-854. Because no samples from the day 14 peak response were available, repertoires could be characterized only after the peak T cell response. Participants were mostly white British and included more females than males, and it was suggested by the authors that clonal diversity may have been underestimated. In the small 56-69-year group, the increase in depth fell short of significance, most likely because of low power. Reportedly, close to half of the unique spike-specific TCRs recognized epitopes lying outside the regions that are mutated in the B.1.351 and B.1.1.7 variants. Conclusions about previously exposed vaccinees are limited, since just a handful of AZD1222 recipients were seropositive for SARS-CoV-2 at baseline.

Taken from cysteine to phenylalanine, the CDR3 has 15 residues. Just the 45-base CDR3 DNA is kept, in frame starting at base 1. For CDR1 and CDR2, the germline V gene (reference sequence) lists LNHDA and SQIVND. The germline ends are 16 bases apart after V is trimmed by 10 bases and J by 0 bases. With regard to this clone: Its target antigen remains unknown. No much larger clonotype is one base removed from it; base qualities were not supplied.

The CDR3 regions of human TCRbeta chains were analyzed by immunosequencing. Per the source publication's procedure: TCRs in the repertoires were compared against a reference library of SARS-CoV-2-specific TCRs that had been generated with the MIRA antigen-specificity platform. Breadth was defined as the fraction of unique TCRs that were SARS-CoV-2-associated, and depth was defined as the fraction of total T cells that were SARS-CoV-2-associated. Using the MIRA data, every spike-specific TCR was mapped to the spike region that the TCR reacted to and assigned to either a CD4 or a CD8 class. Log10-transformed breadth and depth values were compared by one-way ANOVA with Sidak's multiple comparisons tests. TCRdb limited this immuneACCESS table to in-frame rearrangements with V and J called. A share of clones is missing; checked studies link under half to unresolved V genes, and the rest is unexplained. V and J calls plus clone size are reproduced from that table; the DNA served to infer D and trimming. The sample table records 250,000 to 300,000 clones; 85% to 95% of these occur just once. The ten largest clones represent 0.55% of the sample.

The clonotype comes from an adult who received the AZD1222 COVID-19 vaccine. In this chain, TRBV19 is recombined with TRBJ1-5, and the D gene may be TRBD1, 5 bases matching. The input for sequencing was peripheral blood, taken 28 days after the second AZD1222 dose. Read as DNA, the sequence is TGTGCCACCTCAGCGGGGGGTTATAGCAATCAGCCCCAGCATTTT. It translates as CATSAGGYSNQPQHF.